This T cell receptor (beta chain) was observed in a study of CD8+CD57+ T cells in acquired aplastic anemia. Study background: Across the sorted CD4+ and CD8+ cells, DNA amounts averaged 3.2 ug. Study results and caveats: The same twenty-nine CD8+ CDR3 sequences occurred in patients and in controls.

On this clonotype itself: As yet, its antigen is unknown.

With 8 bases removed from V and 5 bases from J, the gap between germline ends came to 9 bases. In germline, CDR1 is KGHDR, CDR2 SFDVKD. The CDR3 runs to 12 residues. Template material for TCR beta VDJ and CDR3 profiling consisted of genomic DNA. TCRdb independently ran MiXCR on the reads; one entry per CDR3 protein. The top ten hold more than 2.5% of the sample, which has 130,000 or so distinct CDR3 sequences, almost 40% seen once. Patients chosen for sequencing had shown CD8+CD57+ cell expansion by flow cytometry. Patients had not yet gotten any therapy when their blood was taken for sampling. The chain is built from TRBV24-1 and TRBJ2-1; D remains unclear. The clonotype originates from a human donor with aplastic anemia. What was sequenced was sorted CD4+, CD8+, or CD8+CD57+ T cells (not recorded which) from PBMCs. The CDR3, as DNA: TGTGCCACCACAAGCTTTGACAATGAGCAGTTCTTC. Amino acid sequence: CATTSFDNEQFF.